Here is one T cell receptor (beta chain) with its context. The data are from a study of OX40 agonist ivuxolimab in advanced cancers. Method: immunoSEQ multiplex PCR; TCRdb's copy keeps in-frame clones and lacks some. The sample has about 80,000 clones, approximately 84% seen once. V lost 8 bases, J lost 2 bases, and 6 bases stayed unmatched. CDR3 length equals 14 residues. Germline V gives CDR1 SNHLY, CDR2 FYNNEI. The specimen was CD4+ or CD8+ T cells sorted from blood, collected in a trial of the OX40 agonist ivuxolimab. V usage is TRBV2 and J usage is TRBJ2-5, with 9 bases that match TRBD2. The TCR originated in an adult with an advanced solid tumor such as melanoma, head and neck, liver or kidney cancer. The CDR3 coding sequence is TGTGCCAGCCCTTCGACTAGCGGACAAGAGACCCAGTACTTC. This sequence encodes CASPSTSGQETQYF.